The 25 T cell receptor beta chains presented below share a single source sample, sequenced in a study of T cell repertoires in cytomegalovirus infection. A single record per CDR3 protein comes from TCRdb applying MiXCR to the reads. The sample includes some 180,000 distinct CDR3 sequences, roughly a fifth seen only once; the top ten take around 3.1%. The specimen sequenced was PBMCs. The receptors were sampled from a human donor in good health (CMV status not recorded). Some clones in this sample may be carry-over from other donors' samples.

This clonotype was seen more than once but under ten times. The chain links TRBV6-1 to TRBJ1-5; TRBD1 matches 7 bases. V gave up 3 bases and J gave up 4 bases; unmatched junction bases: 6. The CDR3 runs 15 residues. Per germline, CDR1 MNHNS and CDR2 SASEGT. The CDR3 DNA is TGTGCCAGCAGTGAGGGAATACAGGGGAATCAGCCCCAGCATTTT. Protein sequence: CASSEGIQGNQPQHF.

This clonotype ranks as medium-sized. V gene TRBV12-5 combines with J gene TRBJ1-1, with a weak D call TRBD1 (5 bases). Germline V gene data show CDR1 as LGHNT and CDR2 as FRNRAP. V dropped 4 bases and J dropped 10 bases, with 19 bases sitting between them. The length of the CDR3 is 14 residues. CDR3: CASGSPGLLMSAFF. The DNA of the CDR3 is TGTGCTAGTGGTTCACCGGGACTCCTTATGTCAGCTTTCTTT. Looking up the rest from reference TRBV12-5 and TRBJ1-1 gives the full variable domain: DARVTQTPRHKVTEMGQEVTMRCQPILGHNTVFWYRQTMMQGLELLAYFRNRAPLDDSGMPKDRFSAEMPDATLATLKIQPSEPRDSAVYFCASGSPGLLMSAFFGQGTRLTVV.

Note on this clonotype: The junction differs from germline at one of its ends, possibly a read error. The chain carries TRBV4-1 and TRBJ2-3; D is ambiguous. In germline, CDR1 is MGHRA, CDR2 YSYEKL. This CDR3 region has 15 residues. This CDR3 is CASSQGRNPTDTQYF. CDR3 nucleotides: TGTGCCAGCAGCCAAGGACGGAACCCCACAGATACGCAGTATTTT.

Regarding this clonotype: Relative to the germline gene, one junction end is altered; a read error may explain this. The V gene is TRBV7-2, the J gene TRBJ1-5; D not resolved. CDR3 length: 15 amino acids. The germline gives CDR1 SGHTA, CDR2 FQGNSA. The CDR3 is CASILIPTSNQPQHF. The CDR3, as DNA: TGTGCCAGCATCTTAATCCCGACTAGCAATCAGCCCCAGCATTTT. Supplemented by reference TRBV7-2 and TRBJ1-5, the full variable domain reads GAGVSQSPSNKVTEKGKDVELRCDPISGHTALYWYRQSLGQGLEFLIYFQGNSAPDKSGLPSDRFSAERTGGSVSTLTIQRTQQEDSAVYLCASILIPTSNQPQHFGDGTRLSIL.

This clonotype appeared many times. The rearrangement joins TRBV7-2 to TRBJ2-3, with 11 bases that match TRBD2. With 5 bases clipped from V and 2 bases from J, the junction kept 6 bases outside the gene matches. This CDR3 is built from 16 residues. Germline CDR1 is SGHTA and CDR2 is FQGNSA. DNA for the CDR3: TGTGCCAGCAGCCGGGGACTAGCGGCGTTCACAGATACGCAGTATTTT. This sequence encodes CASSRGLAAFTDTQYF.

This clonotype showed up many times. The rearrangement links TRBV7-9 to TRBJ1-2; possibly TRBD1 for D (6 bases). The CDR3 contains 15 residues. Between the trimmed V and J ends, which lost 3 bases and 0 bases, there was a span of 11 bases. The germline V gene encodes CDR1 SEHNR and CDR2 FQNEAQ (reference sequence). CDR3 sequence reads: CASSLDSGANYGYTF. As DNA, the CDR3 is TGTGCCAGCAGCTTGGACAGTGGAGCTAACTATGGCTACACCTTC.

The rearrangement uses TRBV14 and TRBJ1-2; possible D gene TRBD1, 5 bases. The CDR3 spans 13 residues. Germline values: CDR1 SGHDN, CDR2 FVKESK. Between the trimmed V and J ends, which lost 3 bases and 8 bases, there was a span of 13 bases. The CDR3 DNA reads as TGTGCCAGCAGCCATCTACGGGCAGGGGGCTACACCTTC. Amino acid sequence: CASSHLRAGGYTF.

This clonotype was observed at least ten times. This chain's CDR3 is CASSFLAGVETQYF. Written as DNA, the CDR3 is TGTGCCAGCAGTTTCCTAGCGGGAGTTGAGACCCAGTACTTC. This chain links TRBV28 with TRBJ2-5, with 10 bases fitting TRBD2. The V and J ends lost 3 bases and 5 bases, in that order; junction bases with no gene match: 3. The CDR3 runs to 14 residues. In germline, CDR1 is MDHEN, CDR2 SYDVKM.

J is TRBJ2-7 and V is TRBV25-1; 7 nucleotides match TRBD1. This CDR3 has 14 residues. Germline lookup yields CDR1 MGHDK and CDR2 SYGVNS. J gave up 3 bases and V 6 bases, and 8 bases lay outside the gene matches. CDR3 sequence (DNA): TGTGCCAGCAGCCGGACAGGCCTCGGCTACGAGCAGTACTTC. Its protein product is CASSRTGLGYEQYF.

About this clonotype: A much bigger clone sits one base away, suggesting this may be a read error. Lacking the conserved final phenylalanine or tryptophan, this CDR3 likely reflects a read error. This chain joins TRBV7-2 and TRBJ2-4; the D gene is possibly TRBD2 (5 bases). With 5 bases removed from V and 9 bases from J, the gap between germline ends came to 11 bases. The V gene's germline CDR1 is SGHTA and CDR2 FQGNSA. The CDR3 totals 12 residues. The CDR3, as DNA: TGTGCCAGCAGCCCACGTCGGGGCATTCAGTACATC. Residues: CASSPRRGIQYI.

This clonotype was seen many times. The V call is TRBV7-3, the J call TRBJ2-3, with 11 bases identical to TRBD2. The length of the CDR3 is 19 residues. CDR1 is SGHTA, CDR2 FQGTGA, per germline. V dropped 9 bases and J dropped 0; count of bases not matched to a gene: 17. CDR3 amino acids: CAREGLGTSGFTSTDTQYF. The CDR3, as DNA: TGTGCCAGGGAGGGCCTAGGGACTAGCGGATTTACTAGCACAGATACGCAGTATTTT. Drawing the rest from reference TRBV7-3 and TRBJ2-3, the complete variable domain is GAGVSQTPSNKVTEKGKYVELRCDPISGHTALYWYRQSLGQGPEFLIYFQGTGAADDSGLPNDRFFAVRPEGSVSTLKIQRTERGDSAVYLCAREGLGTSGFTSTDTQYFGPGTRLTVL.

The chain is built from TRBV12-3 or TRBV12-4 and TRBJ1-3; D unclear. The V end lost 6 bases, the J end lost 4 bases, and 13 bases lay between the germline ends. The CDR3 has 14 amino acids. The CDR3 region has the DNA TGTGCCAGCAGGAGAGATAGAGAGGGAAACACCATATATTTT. Encoded protein: CASRRDREGNTIYF.

The gene calls are TRBV19 and TRBJ2-6; TRBD1 or TRBD2 may be the D gene (5 bases each). V lost 8 bases and J lost 2, with 16 bases in between. Germline V gene data show CDR1 as LNHDA and CDR2 as SQIVND (reference sequence). This CDR3 spans 16 amino acids. CDR3 nucleotide sequence: TGTGCCAGTTGTAACCCCGGGGCTACTGGGGCCAACGTCCTGACTTTC. This codes for CASCNPGATGANVLTF.

The chain links TRBV5-1 to TRBJ1-2; a possible D gene is TRBD1 (6 bases). Germline V gene sequence: CDR1 SGHRS, CDR2 YFSETQ. This CDR3 is built from 15 residues. V was clipped by 3 bases and J by 3 bases, with 15 bases between them. In DNA form, the CDR3 reads TGCGCCAGCAGCTCGCAGGGGACCGCAGACTATGGCTACACCTTC. It encodes CASSSQGTADYGYTF.

The gene calls are TRBV11-2 and TRBJ1-4; 8 bases align to TRBD1. The V segment lost 6 bases and the J segment 10 bases; nucleotides outside the gene matches: 13. The CDR3 totals 15 residues. The germline V gene has CDR1 SGHAT and CDR2 FQNNGV. The CDR3 DNA reads TGTGCCAGCAGTTTCACCTCGGACAGGGTCGGAAAACTGTTTTTT. Amino acid sequence: CASSFTSDRVGKLFF.

The rearrangement links TRBV7-6 to TRBJ2-1; D might be TRBD2 (5 bases). V gave up 5 bases and J gave up 7 bases, with 24 bases separating them. The CDR3 loop spans 17 amino acids. Germline V lookup: CDR1 SGHVS, CDR2 FNYEAQ. Written as DNA, the CDR3 is TGTGCCAGCAGCCCCCCGCACGGAGCGAGCGGATGGAATGAGCAGTTCTTC. This translates into CASSPPHGASGWNEQFF.

V usage is TRBV7-8 and J usage is TRBJ1-2; no clear D. The CDR3 totals 15 residues. Per germline, CDR1 SGHVS and CDR2 FQNEAQ. Trimming took off 1 base at V and 6 bases at J, with 15 bases between the two ends. CDR3 residues: CASSLGGALGDGYTF. In nucleotides, the CDR3 is TGTGCCAGCAGCTTAGGGGGAGCGCTCGGGGATGGCTACACCTTC.

The rearrangement uses TRBV7-6 and TRBJ1-1, with D tentatively TRBD1 (5 bases). The CDR3 loop spans 14 amino acids. Germline loops: CDR1 SGHVS, CDR2 FNYEAQ. V gave up 3 bases and J gave up 1 base, with 9 bases separating them. The CDR3 DNA sequence: TGTGCCAGCAGCTTGGAACAGGCGAACACTGAAGCTTTCTTT. Its protein product is CASSLEQANTEAFF.

With regard to this clonotype: A read error may be the cause here, since a much bigger clone is one base away. The V and J genes are TRBV12-5 and TRBJ2-2; D is uncertain. Looked up from germline, CDR1 is LGHNT and CDR2 is FRNRAP. This CDR3 contains 12 residues. V was clipped by 1 base and J by 6 bases, with 3 bases between them. The CDR3 protein is CASGLGAGELFF. CDR3 sequence (DNA): TGTGCTAGTGGTTTGGGGGCCGGGGAGCTGTTTTTT.

This chain uses TRBV4-2 with TRBJ2-3, with D hard to call. The CDR3 consists of 15 residues. Germline lookup yields CDR1 LGHNA and CDR2 YNFKEQ. V lost 0 bases and J 3 bases, leaving 10 bases between the germline ends. The CDR3 coding sequence is TGTGCCAGCAGCCAAGAATGGGCTCAGACAGATACGCAGTATTTT. This gives the protein CASSQEWAQTDTQYF.

Ten or more counts support this clonotype. The chain links TRBV7-2 to TRBJ1-2; TRBD1 matches at 7 bases. The CDR3 contains 15 residues. Germline CDR1 is SGHTA and CDR2 is FQGNSA. J lost 4 bases, V lost 4 bases, and 9 bases had no gene match. In DNA form, the CDR3 reads TGTGCCAGCAGCTCGGGACAGTTACGGAGCTATGGCTACACCTTC. The encoded protein is CASSSGQLRSYGYTF.

The chain joins TRBV6-1 to TRBJ2-3; 11 nucleotides match TRBD2. Germline CDR1 and CDR2: MNHNS and SASEGT. V dropped 4 bases and J dropped 6; count of bases not matched to a gene: 12. The CDR3 consists of 17 residues. CDR3 DNA sequence: TGTGCCAGCAGTGGAGGCATGACTAGCGGGAACCCCGATACGCAGTATTTT. Translated: CASSGGMTSGNPDTQYF.

This clonotype was detected many times. The chain uses TRBV7-8 and TRBJ2-3; 13 bases match TRBD2. The CDR3 totals 17 residues. The J segment lost 4 bases and the V segment lost 5 bases, leaving 9 bases of the junction unmatched. CDR1 and CDR2 (germline): SGHVS, FQNEAQ. Here the CDR3 DNA reads TGTGCCAGCAGCCCCCCCGGGACTAGCGGGAACGCAGATACGCAGTATTTT. It codes for CASSPPGTSGNADTQYF. Looking up the rest from reference TRBV7-8 and TRBJ2-3 gives the full variable domain: GAGVSQSPRYKVAKRGQDVALRCDPISGHVSLFWYQQALGQGPEFLTYFQNEAQLDKSGLPSDRFFAERPEGSVSTLKIQRTQQEDSAVYLCASSPPGTSGNADTQYFGPGTRLTVL.

The V call is TRBV5-6, the J call TRBJ2-1; no reliable D call. In germline, CDR1 is SGHDT, CDR2 YYEEEE. V was trimmed by 4 bases and J by 0 bases, leaving 11 bases between them. The CDR3 covers 15 residues. The CDR3 coding sequence is TGTGCCAGCAGCCGCAATCCAAGCTCCTACAATGAGCAGTTCTTC. The encoded protein is CASSRNPSSYNEQFF.

V is TRBV5-4 and J is TRBJ1-1; no clear D. Germline CDR1 reads SGHNT; CDR2 reads YYREEE (reference sequence). Trimming cost V 0 bases and J 7 bases, with 13 bases left between them. The CDR3 extends over 14 amino acids. This chain's CDR3 is CASSLAASVGEAFF. DNA for the CDR3: TGTGCCAGCAGCTTGGCCGCCAGCGTCGGTGAAGCTTTCTTT.